The 23 T cell receptor beta chains reported below all come from one sample, sequenced in a study of blood T cell repertoires in COVID-19. Sequencing used immunoSEQ multiplex PCR; TCRdb keeps in-frame clones, though not all of them. The repertoire holds some 220,000 clones, approximately 90% seen once, with just over 2.5% in the top ten. Sequenced material: PBMCs or T cells enriched from blood (not recorded which). The origin of the receptors is a woman aged 30 to 39 who had recovered from COVID-19.

This chain uses TRBV3-1 (or the pseudogene TRBV3-2) with TRBJ2-7, with 7 bases lining up with TRBD1. J gave up 3 bases and V 4 bases, and 6 bases lay outside the gene matches. This CDR3 has 14 amino acids. Germline CDR1 and CDR2: LGHDT and YNNKEL (reference sequence). The CDR3 is CASSPQRDSYEQYF. As DNA, the CDR3 is TGTGCCAGCAGCCCACAAAGGGACAGCTACGAGCAGTACTTC.

This sequence joins TRBV5-1 and TRBJ2-1; a weak D match, TRBD1 (6 bases). In germline, CDR1 is SGHRS, CDR2 YFSETQ. The CDR3 length is 15 residues. V was cut by 1 base and J by 3 bases, with 11 bases left in between. This chain's CDR3 is CASSLQGSIYNEQFF. As DNA, the CDR3 is TGCGCCAGCAGCTTGCAGGGGAGCATCTACAATGAGCAGTTCTTC. Combining the CDR3 with reference TRBV5-1 and TRBJ2-1 gives the whole variable domain KAGVTQTPRYLIKTRGQQVTLSCSPISGHRSVSWYQQTPGQGLQFLFEYFSETQRNKGNFPGRFSGRQFSNSRSEMNVSTLELGDSALYLCASSLQGSIYNEQFFGPGTRLTVL.

This clone was observed a single time. The chain is built from TRBV11-2 and TRBJ2-7; unclear D gene. The CDR3 has 11 residues. Trimming removed 8 bases from V and 2 bases from J, with 7 bases in between. CDR1 is SGHAT and CDR2 is FQNNGV in the germline V gene. DNA for the CDR3: TGTGCCAGCGCAGTGGCCTACGAGCAGTACTTC. Translation gives CASAVAYEQYF.

V usage is TRBV29-1 and J usage is TRBJ2-7, with 12 bases aligning to TRBD2. The ends lost 7 bases at V and 6 bases at J; junction bases unmatched: 7. Germline V gene lookup returns CDR1 SQVTM and CDR2 ANQGSEA. The CDR3 runs to 13 residues. The CDR3 DNA is TGCAGCGCCCAGACTAGCGGGGGAAGCGAGCAGTACTTC. Encoded protein: CSAQTSGGSEQYF.

The V gene is TRBV4-1, the J gene TRBJ1-5, with D perhaps matching TRBD1 (5 bases). CDR3 length: 15 amino acids. The V end lost 3 bases, the J end lost 6 bases, and 15 bases lay between the germline ends. The germline V gene encodes CDR1 MGHRA and CDR2 YSYEKL. The CDR3 DNA sequence: TGCGCCAGCAGCCAGGATATTAGGGGTGGTCAGCCCCAGCATTTT. It codes for CASSQDIRGGQPQHF.

The gene calls are TRBV4-3 and TRBJ1-3; weak D call: TRBD1 (6 bases). Germline V gives CDR1 LGHNA, CDR2 YSLEER. This CDR3 is 16 amino acids long. Trimming cost V 0 bases and J 9 bases, with 18 bases left between them. In DNA, the CDR3 is TGCGCCAGCAGCCAAGATCGAGCCCAGGGGAGAAGCACCATATATTTT. This sequence encodes CASSQDRAQGRSTIYF.

The rearrangement links TRBV6-5 to TRBJ1-5; D not certain. Germline CDR1 and CDR2: MNHEY and SVGAGI. The CDR3 is 13 amino acids. Deletions cut 6 bases from V and 3 bases from J, with 9 bases between. CDR3 sequence (DNA): TGTGCCAGCAGAGGAGGGCTCAATCAGCCCCAGCATTTT. Amino acids: CASRGGLNQPQHF.

The rearrangement uses TRBV9 and TRBJ1-1; a weak D match, TRBD1 (5 bases). The V gene lost 2 bases and the J gene lost 6 bases, with 11 bases spanning the gap. This CDR3 has 13 amino acids. Germline-derived CDR1 and CDR2 are SGDLS and YYNGEE. The CDR3 region has the DNA TGTGCCAGCAGCGTGTGGGGGGTAGCTGAAGCTTTCTTT. Translated: CASSVWGVAEAFF.

The chain employs TRBV18 and TRBJ1-2; D is possibly TRBD1 (5 bases). With 2 bases removed from V and 0 bases from J, the gap between germline ends came to 13 bases. The CDR3 spans 16 residues. Looked up from germline, CDR1 is KGHSH and CDR2 is LQKENI. DNA of the CDR3: TGTGCCAGCTCACCAATTGGGTCAGGGCCTAACTATGGCTACACCTTC. This sequence encodes CASSPIGSGPNYGYTF.

The chain couples TRBV11-1 to TRBJ2-3, with 12 bases aligning to TRBD2. There are 16 residues in the CDR3. Germline trimming cut 4 bases from V and 6 bases from J; bases unmatched to any gene: 8. Germline values: CDR1 SGHAT, CDR2 FQDESV (reference sequence). The CDR3 bases are TGTGCCAGCAGCTCCCTAGCGGGGGGGCCGGGGGATACGCAGTATTTT. Its translation is CASSSLAGGPGDTQYF.

CDR3: CASSPWVRTPGYEQYF. CDR3 sequence (DNA): TGTGCCAGCAGCCCATGGGTTCGCACCCCAGGGTACGAGCAGTACTTC. The gene calls are TRBV5-4 and TRBJ2-7; D might be TRBD1 (5 bases). V was clipped by 4 bases and J by 4 bases, with 21 bases between them. Germline V CDR1 and CDR2: SGHNT, YYREEE (reference sequence). The CDR3 is 16 amino acids.

V usage is TRBV7-8 and J usage is TRBJ1-1; D is perhaps TRBD1 (5 bases). This CDR3 has 13 amino acids. The V gene's germline CDR1 is SGHVS and CDR2 FQNEAQ. Trimming cost V 1 base and J 3 bases, with 6 bases left between them. DNA of the CDR3: TGTGCCAGCAGCTTAGACAGGCACACTGAAGCTTTCTTT. It is translated as CASSLDRHTEAFF.

This chain links TRBV9 with TRBJ1-5; D gene unclear. V lost 0 bases, J lost 2 bases, and 9 bases lay in between. Germline assignment: CDR1 SGDLS and CDR2 YYNGEE. The CDR3 is 15 residues long. The CDR3 nucleotides are TGTGCCAGCAGCGTAGCGGCGGTGGGCAATCAGCCCCAGCATTTT. It is translated as CASSVAAVGNQPQHF.

J is TRBJ2-1 and V is TRBV4-1; the D gene is possibly TRBD2 (7 bases). This CDR3 is built from 16 residues. The germline CDR1 and CDR2 sequences are MGHRA and YSYEKL. Trimming took 1 base from V and 2 from J, leaving 12 bases between them. CDR3 nucleotides: TGCGCCAGCAGCCAAGTGGGGGGGCAGACCTACAATGAGCAGTTCTTC. As protein: CASSQVGGQTYNEQFF.

The rearrangement uses TRBV6-5 and TRBJ2-5; possible D gene TRBD1, 5 bases. The germline V gene encodes CDR1 MNHEY and CDR2 SVGAGI. CDR3 length: 15 amino acids. V lost 0 bases and J lost 3, with 11 bases in between. The CDR3 is CASSYSPGKEETQYF. In DNA form, the CDR3 reads TGTGCCAGCAGTTACTCGCCAGGGAAAGAAGAGACCCAGTACTTC.

With regard to this clone: The same CDR3 is also encoded by other DNA sequences in this sample. The chain combines TRBV4-3 with TRBJ1-5; no reliable D call. This CDR3 has 14 amino acids. V was pared by 0 bases and J by 1 base, with 4 bases between. Germline V gene lookup returns CDR1 LGHNA and CDR2 YSLEER. The CDR3 DNA reads TGCGCCAGCAGCCAAGACAGGAGCAATCAGCCCCAGCATTTT. The encoded protein is CASSQDRSNQPQHF.

The CDR3 here is CASSLSRGGAFTQYF. CDR3 in DNA: TGTGCCAGCAGTTTATCGCGCGGGGGGGCGTTTACGCAGTATTTT. The chain has TRBV27 and TRBJ2-3; 9 bases map to TRBD2. In germline, CDR1 is MNHEY, CDR2 SMNVEV (reference sequence). This CDR3 contains 15 residues. V shed 0 bases, J shed 8 bases, and the junction held 6 bases outside the gene matches.

V is TRBV6-2 or TRBV6-3 and J is TRBJ1-5; a possible D gene is TRBD1 (5 bases). Trimming cost V 2 bases and J 6 bases, with 20 bases left between them. The CDR3 consists of 17 residues. Looked up from germline, CDR1 is MNHEY and CDR2 is SVGEGT. For the CDR3, the DNA is TGTGCCAGCAGTTACGCTAACCACGGGACGCGGGGTCAGCCCCAGCATTTT. Its protein is CASSYANHGTRGQPQHF.

This rearrangement joins TRBV3-1 (or the pseudogene TRBV3-2) to TRBJ2-5; a weak D match, TRBD1 (5 bases). Trimming shortened V by 1 base and J by 0 bases, and 9 bases separated the two germline ends. CDR1 and CDR2 (germline): LGHDT, YNNKEL (reference sequence). There are 15 residues in the CDR3. Written as DNA, the CDR3 is TGTGCCAGCAGCCAAGTAAACAGGTACCAAGAGACCCAGTACTTC. Translation: CASSQVNRYQETQYF.

The J gene is TRBJ1-2, the V gene TRBV7-8; D gene uncertain. Looked up from germline, CDR1 is SGHVS and CDR2 is FQNEAQ. The CDR3 consists of 13 residues. Trimming took 3 bases from V and 2 from J, leaving 7 bases between them. The CDR3 nucleotides read TGTGCCAGCAGCTTTACAATAAACTATGGCTACACCTTC. Its translation: CASSFTINYGYTF.

The DNA of the CDR3 is TGTGCCAGTAGTAATGTAGGATGGGAGGGGACAGGGGGGTACAATGAGCAGTTCTTC. Its translation: CASSNVGWEGTGGYNEQFF. The V and J genes are TRBV19 and TRBJ2-1; TRBD1 matches at 11 bases. Trimming took 4 bases from V and 4 from J; bases not matched to a gene: 15. This CDR3 is 19 amino acids long. Germline CDR1 and CDR2: LNHDA and SQIVND (reference sequence).

This chain connects TRBV7-3 to TRBJ2-3; TRBD2 is a possible D gene (6 bases). V lost 6 bases and J 1 base, leaving 17 bases between the germline ends. The CDR3 runs 16 residues. Germline V gene sequence: CDR1 SGHTA, CDR2 FQGTGA. CDR3 sequence: CASSWAPGGGTDTQYF. The CDR3 DNA reads TGTGCCAGCAGTTGGGCCCCTGGCGGGGGCACAGATACGCAGTATTTT.

A word on this clone: Additional DNA sequences in this sample encode the identical CDR3. This chain links TRBV27 with TRBJ1-2, with 8 bases matching TRBD1. The junction had 3 bases not matched to a gene; V was cut back by 6 bases and J by 3 bases. CDR1 and CDR2 from the germline V gene are MNHEY and SMNVEV (reference sequence). The CDR3 contains 13 residues. The chain's CDR3 is CASSPDRDYGYTF. As DNA, the CDR3 is TGTGCCAGCAGCCCGGACAGGGACTATGGCTACACCTTC.